Following are 22 T cell receptor beta chains from one sample sequenced in a study of blood T cell repertoires in COVID-19. Method: immunoSEQ multiplex PCR; TCRdb's copy keeps in-frame clones and lacks some. Here the sample spans about 200,000 clones, about 80% being singletons. The sequenced sample consisted of PBMCs or T cells enriched from blood (not recorded which). All receptors come from a man aged 40-49 years who had recovered from COVID-19.

The rearrangement joins TRBV11-2 to TRBJ1-2; 9 bases are a match to TRBD1. This CDR3 is 15 amino acids long. V was pared by 3 bases and J by 6 bases, with 8 bases of the junction left unmatched. Germline V gene lookup returns CDR1 SGHAT and CDR2 FQNNGV. This CDR3 is CASSFTGGLGDGYTF. The CDR3 nucleotides are TGTGCCAGCAGCTTTACAGGGGGCCTTGGCGATGGCTACACCTTC.

The CDR3 sequence is CASSTPRTGGLNNSPLHF. For the CDR3, the DNA is TGTGCCAGTAGTACCCCACGGACAGGGGGCCTTAATAATTCACCCCTCCACTTT. The V gene is TRBV19, the J gene TRBJ1-6; 11 bases match TRBD1. From germline, CDR1 is LNHDA and CDR2 SQIVND (reference sequence). The CDR3 is made up of 18 amino acids. Germline trimming cut 4 bases from V and 5 bases from J; bases unmatched to any gene: 10.

In regard to this clone: The junction differs from germline at one of its ends, possibly a read error. V gene TRBV7-7 combines with J gene TRBJ2-5, with D maybe TRBD1 (5 bases). There are 15 residues in the CDR3. Germline V gene data show CDR1 as SSHAT and CDR2 as FNYEAQ (reference sequence). The CDR3 DNA sequence: TGTGCTAGCAGCTTAGCTGCAGGGCCCCAAGAGACCCAGTACTTC. Translation gives CASSLAAGPQETQYF.

The chain combines TRBV6-1 with TRBJ1-3; 10 nucleotides match TRBD1. V was clipped by 3 bases and J by 0 bases; unmatched bases: 5. Per the germline V gene, CDR1 is MNHNS and CDR2 is SASEGT. This CDR3 comprises 17 residues. For the CDR3, the DNA is TGTGCCAGCAGTGACCAGACAGGGGGCCGCTCTGGAAACACCATATATTTT. Translation: CASSDQTGGRSGNTIYF.

The V gene is TRBV27, the J gene TRBJ1-5, with D possibly being TRBD1 (5 bases). This CDR3 spans 13 amino acids. The germline V gene encodes CDR1 MNHEY and CDR2 SMNVEV (reference sequence). V shed 2 bases and J shed 7 bases, with 9 bases lying between them. CDR3 DNA: TGTGCCAGCAGTTTAAGGGGTTCCCAGCCCCAGCATTTT. It codes for CASSLRGSQPQHF.

This chain's CDR3 is CSAHRDTEAFF. Here the CDR3 DNA reads TGCAGTGCCCACAGAGACACTGAAGCTTTCTTT. V is TRBV20-1 and J is TRBJ1-1, with D unclear. Trimming took off 6 bases at V and 3 bases at J, with 8 bases between the two ends. The CDR3 runs to 11 residues. The germline V gene has CDR1 DFQATT and CDR2 SNEGSKA (reference sequence).

This clone turned up a few times. This chain uses TRBV27 with TRBJ1-3; D possibly corresponds to TRBD1 (5 bases). CDR3 length: 13 residues. Trimming stripped 6 bases from V and 0 bases from J, with 6 bases between. CDR1 and CDR2 (germline): MNHEY, SMNVEV (reference sequence). For the CDR3, the DNA is TGTGCCAGCAGCCAGGGCTCTGGAAACACCATATATTTT. Translation gives CASSQGSGNTIYF.

The chain uses TRBV5-4 and TRBJ2-3, with unresolved D. Looked up from germline, CDR1 is SGHNT and CDR2 is YYREEE (reference sequence). Trimming left V 4 bases short and J 1 base short, with 7 bases between. The CDR3 is 13 residues long. This CDR3 reads CASSIPGTDTQYF. The CDR3 DNA follows: TGTGCCAGCAGCATCCCTGGCACAGATACGCAGTATTTT.

The chain recombines TRBV24-1 with TRBJ2-6, with TRBD1 as a possible D gene (6 bases). V shed 10 bases and J shed 4 bases, with 16 bases lying between them. The germline V gene encodes CDR1 KGHDR and CDR2 SFDVKD. There are 15 residues in the CDR3. CDR3 nucleotide sequence: TGTGCCACGGGAGCAGGGGCGGACGGGGCCAACGTCCTGACTTTC. This translates into CATGAGADGANVLTF.

This rearrangement joins TRBV27 to TRBJ2-2, with 11 bases lining up with TRBD2. CDR3 length: 17 residues. Losses at the gene ends were 2 bases for V and 7 bases for J; bases not matched to a gene: 9. The germline gives CDR1 MNHEY, CDR2 SMNVEV (reference sequence). Here the CDR3 DNA reads TGTGCCAGCAGTTTAAGGGCTAGCGGGGGGCGGGGCGGGGAGCTGTTTTTT. This sequence encodes CASSLRASGGRGGELFF.

The V gene is TRBV19, the J gene TRBJ1-1; TRBD1 agrees at 7 bases. In germline, CDR1 is LNHDA, CDR2 SQIVND (reference sequence). The CDR3 is 14 amino acids. V was clipped by 6 bases and J by 0 bases; unmatched bases: 4. CDR3 sequence: CASRAGTVNTEAFF. In DNA form, the CDR3 reads TGTGCCAGTAGGGCCGGGACAGTGAACACTGAAGCTTTCTTT.

The V and J genes are TRBV6-5 and TRBJ2-7, with TRBD1 matching 10 bases. The V gene end was trimmed by 0 bases and the J gene end by 6 bases; junction bases not matched to a gene: 2. The CDR3 has 14 residues. Germline-derived CDR1 and CDR2 are MNHEY and SVGAGI. This CDR3 reads CASSYSGQGGEQYF. CDR3 nucleotides: TGTGCCAGCAGTTACTCCGGACAGGGGGGCGAGCAGTACTTC.

The rearrangement uses TRBV6-5 and TRBJ1-3; maybe TRBD1 (5 bases). Per the germline V gene, CDR1 is MNHEY and CDR2 is SVGAGI. Trimming took 5 bases from V and 10 from J, leaving 9 bases between them. CDR3 length: 11 amino acids. CDR3 sequence: CASSREGTIYF. DNA of the CDR3: TGTGCCAGCAGTAGGGAGGGGACCATATATTTT.

The chain uses TRBV5-6 and TRBJ2-7; D might be TRBD1 (5 bases). Germline V gene data show CDR1 as SGHDT and CDR2 as YYEEEE. Trimming removed 3 bases from V and 5 bases from J, with 9 bases in between. The CDR3 is 12 amino acids. Written as DNA, the CDR3 is TGTGCCAGCAGCTCGCAGGGAAACGAGCAGTACTTC. Amino acid sequence: CASSSQGNEQYF. The complete variable domain, with remaining parts taken from reference TRBV5-6 and TRBJ2-7, reads DAGVTQSPTHLIKTRGQQVTLRCSPKSGHDTVSWYQQALGQGPQFIFQYYEEEERQRGNFPDRFSGHQFPNYSSELNVNALLLGDSALYLCASSSQGNEQYFGPGTRLTVT.

This clone was seen only once. The rearrangement links TRBV6-1 to TRBJ1-2; 9 bases line up with TRBD1. The germline V gene has CDR1 MNHNS and CDR2 SASEGT. The CDR3 is 18 residues long. V lost 3 bases to trimming and J lost 2 bases; unmatched junction nucleotides: 13. CDR3 residues: CASSEIRDRVEKNYGYTF. Here the CDR3 DNA reads TGTGCCAGCAGTGAGATTCGGGACAGGGTGGAGAAAAACTATGGCTACACCTTC.

The chain combines TRBV6-1 with TRBJ1-3, with 7 bases aligning to TRBD1. Per the germline V gene, CDR1 is MNHNS and CDR2 is SASEGT. CDR3 length equals 15 residues. With V trimmed by 8 bases and J by 0 bases, 7 bases remained unmatched. In nucleotides, the CDR3 is TGTGCCAGCTGCGAAGCAGGGGGCTCTGGAAACACCATATATTTT. Protein product: CASCEAGGSGNTIYF.

This chain connects TRBV29-1 to TRBJ1-1, with D maybe TRBD1 (5 bases). There are 11 residues in the CDR3. Per the germline V gene, CDR1 is SQVTM and CDR2 is ANQGSEA. V was pared by 3 bases and J by 5 bases, with 7 bases between. Here the CDR3 reads CSVEDMTEAFF. The DNA of the CDR3 is TGCAGCGTTGAGGACATGACTGAAGCTTTCTTT.

This chain connects TRBV9 to TRBJ1-2; D gene uncertain. The CDR3 is 13 amino acids. Trimming removed 0 bases at V and 6 bases at J, with 9 bases between. CDR1 and CDR2 from the germline V gene are SGDLS and YYNGEE. This CDR3 reads CASSVGPGDGYTF. The CDR3 DNA follows: TGTGCCAGCAGCGTAGGGCCCGGGGATGGCTACACCTTC.

V is TRBV16 and J is TRBJ1-2; 9 nucleotides align to TRBD1. Trimming at V came to 2 bases and at J to 6 bases, leaving 4 bases not matched to a gene. CDR1 KGHSY and CDR2 FQNENV come from the germline V gene. This CDR3 has 14 residues. CDR3: CASSQQQGAHGYTF. CDR3 coding DNA: TGTGCCAGCAGCCAACAACAGGGGGCCCATGGCTACACCTTC.

This chain connects TRBV28 to TRBJ1-2; D unclear. The length of the CDR3 is 12 residues. Germline V lookup: CDR1 MDHEN, CDR2 SYDVKM. V lost 4 bases to trimming and J lost 8 bases, with 11 bases between them. CDR3 coding DNA: TGTGCCAGCAGTTCGGTAGAATCCGGCTACACCTTC. It codes for CASSSVESGYTF.

The rearrangement uses TRBV2 and TRBJ1-2, with 8 bases identical to TRBD1. Trimming at V came to 8 bases and at J to 4 bases, leaving 12 bases not matched to a gene. CDR1 is SNHLY and CDR2 is FYNNEI in the germline V gene. This CDR3 comprises 15 residues. CDR3 sequence reads: CASRAGPGGSYGYTF. As DNA, the CDR3 is TGTGCCAGCCGGGCGGGGCCAGGGGGCTCCTATGGCTACACCTTC.

This clone was seen just once. The rearrangement links TRBV18 to TRBJ2-1; 9 nucleotides agree with TRBD1. This CDR3 is 17 amino acids long. V was clipped by 3 bases and J by 4 bases; unmatched bases: 10. Germline CDR1 KGHSH, CDR2 LQKENI. The DNA of the CDR3 is TGTGCCAGCTCACCCAAAGAATCGGGACAGGGATACAATGAGCAGTTCTTC. Its protein is CASSPKESGQGYNEQFF. Drawing the rest from reference TRBV18 and TRBJ2-1, the complete variable domain is NAGVMQNPRHLVRRRGQEARLRCSPMKGHSHVYWYRQLPEEGLKFMVYLQKENIIDESGMPKERFSAEFPKEGPSILRIQQVVRGDSAAYFCASSPKESGQGYNEQFFGPGTRLTVL.